These T cell receptor beta chains were read from a single sample in a study of T cell responses to AZD1222 COVID-19 vaccine. Measured with immunoSEQ multiplex PCR; TCRdb has only the in-frame clones, and not every one. Altogether 50,000 to 70,000 clones are present, about 85% being singletons, with the ten largest covering approximately 19%. The sequenced sample was peripheral blood, obtained on day 0 of MenACWY control vaccination. Source of these receptors: an adult in good health. The CDR3 runs from the conserved cysteine through the conserved F or W. Fields, in order: D gene, J gene, V gene, CDR3 protein. D genes are given only for firm matches.

D: .; J: TRBJ1-2; V: TRBV24-1; CDR3: CATSDDIGAEGYTF
D: TRBD1; J: TRBJ1-2; V: TRBV20-1; CDR3: CSASGFGQGFTNYGYTF
D: TRBD2; J: TRBJ2-1; V: TRBV29-1; CDR3: CSVEGSGSSYNEQFF
D: .; J: TRBJ1-6; V: TRBV27; CDR3: CASSTDPRDSPLHF
D: .; J: TRBJ1-4; V: TRBV6-5; CDR3: CASSPPTGGKLFF
D: TRBD2; J: TRBJ2-3; V: TRBV2; CDR3: CASSEQLAGAYTQYF
D: TRBD1; J: TRBJ2-7; V: TRBV28; CDR3: CASSSYSPPGQVGWEQYF
D: .; J: TRBJ1-3; V: TRBV5-6; CDR3: CASSSGPRGSGNTIYF
D: TRBD1; J: TRBJ1-2; V: TRBV28; CDR3: CASSLDGTDLYGYTF
D: TRBD1; J: TRBJ2-7; V: TRBV5-6; CDR3: CASSFGTATSYEQYF
D: .; J: TRBJ1-5; V: TRBV29-1; CDR3: CSVGGASQPQHF
D: .; J: TRBJ1-3; V: TRBV28; CDR3: CASSLYPARTVSGNTIYF
D: .; J: TRBJ1-1; V: TRBV2; CDR3: CASKGSGGTEAFF
D: TRBD2; J: TRBJ2-7; V: TRBV19; CDR3: CASSTGTSGNSEQYF
D: .; J: TRBJ1-2; V: TRBV6-4; CDR3: CASSDSGGAEGYTF
D: .; J: TRBJ2-7; V: TRBV28; CDR3: CASSFPTYEQYF
D: .; J: TRBJ2-1; V: TRBV7-6; CDR3: CASSLRGGSMYEQFF
D: .; J: TRBJ1-3; V: TRBV19; CDR3: CASSIIGPGNTIYF
D: TRBD1; J: TRBJ1-6; V: TRBV2; CDR3: CASRGGQGSPGNSPLHF
D: .; J: TRBJ1-1; V: TRBV21-1; CDR3: CASSTLTARTAGTEAFF
D: TRBD1; J: TRBJ1-5; V: TRBV28; CDR3: CASTPGQGHQPQHF
D: TRBD2; J: TRBJ2-1; V: TRBV11-2; CDR3: CASSTTRGRNEQFF
D: .; J: TRBJ2-5; V: TRBV7-8; CDR3: CASSLLGVGETQYF
D: .; J: TRBJ2-7; V: TRBV7-8; CDR3: CASSRGATYEQYF
D: TRBD2; J: TRBJ2-7; V: TRBV20-1; CDR3: CSASSPYSVGGRFYEQYF
D: TRBD1; J: TRBJ2-1; V: TRBV9; CDR3: CASSGRQGGVNEQFF
D: TRBD2; J: TRBJ2-1; V: TRBV4-2; CDR3: CASSPVRGLAGVGPYNEQFF
D: TRBD1; J: TRBJ2-7; V: TRBV19; CDR3: CASSQPGQTYEQYF
D: TRBD1; J: TRBJ1-1; V: TRBV11-2; CDR3: CASSSRDSRMTEAFF
D: TRBD2; J: TRBJ2-7; V: TRBV27; CDR3: CASRLAGEGEQYF
D: .; J: TRBJ1-2; V: TRBV4-1; CDR3: CASSRTTGMGGYTF
D: .; J: TRBJ2-3; V: TRBV6-6; CDR3: CASSYGGRYTDTQYF
D: .; J: TRBJ2-3; V: TRBV5-1; CDR3: CASSPGVGGGSTDTQYF
D: .; J: TRBJ1-2; V: TRBV19; CDR3: CASSWGATLYGYTF
D: .; J: TRBJ2-1; V: TRBV14; CDR3: CASSQVGGYNEQFF
D: .; J: TRBJ2-2; V: TRBV5-5; CDR3: CASSLSGTGELFF
D: TRBD2; J: TRBJ2-7; V: TRBV19; CDR3: CASSETSGSPYEQYF
D: .; J: TRBJ2-5; V: TRBV5-1; CDR3: CASSLGTGTETQYF
D: .; J: TRBJ1-1; V: TRBV30; CDR3: CAWRDGPGTEAFF
D: TRBD2; J: TRBJ2-7; V: TRBV6-5; CDR3: CASRRTSPREEQYF
D: .; J: TRBJ1-5; V: TRBV2; CDR3: CASSEADMWGNQPQHF
D: .; J: TRBJ1-6; V: TRBV6-6; CDR3: CASSYSRDSPLHF
D: .; J: TRBJ1-4; V: TRBV9; CDR3: CASSPPEGRTNEKLFF
D: TRBD1; J: TRBJ1-4; V: TRBV2; CDR3: CASSESPTGVGEKLFF
D: .; J: TRBJ1-5; V: TRBV15; CDR3: CATSTWQGNQPQHF
D: TRBD2; J: TRBJ2-7; V: TRBV9; CDR3: CASSVTPSGRVHEQYF
D: .; J: TRBJ2-7; V: TRBV6-5; CDR3: CATTQVTRSDEQYF
D: .; J: TRBJ2-7; V: TRBV9; CDR3: CASSVATGRYEQYF
D: TRBD2; J: TRBJ2-7; V: TRBV13; CDR3: CASSAAGAREQYF
D: TRBD1; J: TRBJ1-5; V: TRBV6-6; CDR3: CASRQTGNQPQHF
D: TRBD1; J: TRBJ1-5; V: TRBV28; CDR3: CASNTGVQPQHF